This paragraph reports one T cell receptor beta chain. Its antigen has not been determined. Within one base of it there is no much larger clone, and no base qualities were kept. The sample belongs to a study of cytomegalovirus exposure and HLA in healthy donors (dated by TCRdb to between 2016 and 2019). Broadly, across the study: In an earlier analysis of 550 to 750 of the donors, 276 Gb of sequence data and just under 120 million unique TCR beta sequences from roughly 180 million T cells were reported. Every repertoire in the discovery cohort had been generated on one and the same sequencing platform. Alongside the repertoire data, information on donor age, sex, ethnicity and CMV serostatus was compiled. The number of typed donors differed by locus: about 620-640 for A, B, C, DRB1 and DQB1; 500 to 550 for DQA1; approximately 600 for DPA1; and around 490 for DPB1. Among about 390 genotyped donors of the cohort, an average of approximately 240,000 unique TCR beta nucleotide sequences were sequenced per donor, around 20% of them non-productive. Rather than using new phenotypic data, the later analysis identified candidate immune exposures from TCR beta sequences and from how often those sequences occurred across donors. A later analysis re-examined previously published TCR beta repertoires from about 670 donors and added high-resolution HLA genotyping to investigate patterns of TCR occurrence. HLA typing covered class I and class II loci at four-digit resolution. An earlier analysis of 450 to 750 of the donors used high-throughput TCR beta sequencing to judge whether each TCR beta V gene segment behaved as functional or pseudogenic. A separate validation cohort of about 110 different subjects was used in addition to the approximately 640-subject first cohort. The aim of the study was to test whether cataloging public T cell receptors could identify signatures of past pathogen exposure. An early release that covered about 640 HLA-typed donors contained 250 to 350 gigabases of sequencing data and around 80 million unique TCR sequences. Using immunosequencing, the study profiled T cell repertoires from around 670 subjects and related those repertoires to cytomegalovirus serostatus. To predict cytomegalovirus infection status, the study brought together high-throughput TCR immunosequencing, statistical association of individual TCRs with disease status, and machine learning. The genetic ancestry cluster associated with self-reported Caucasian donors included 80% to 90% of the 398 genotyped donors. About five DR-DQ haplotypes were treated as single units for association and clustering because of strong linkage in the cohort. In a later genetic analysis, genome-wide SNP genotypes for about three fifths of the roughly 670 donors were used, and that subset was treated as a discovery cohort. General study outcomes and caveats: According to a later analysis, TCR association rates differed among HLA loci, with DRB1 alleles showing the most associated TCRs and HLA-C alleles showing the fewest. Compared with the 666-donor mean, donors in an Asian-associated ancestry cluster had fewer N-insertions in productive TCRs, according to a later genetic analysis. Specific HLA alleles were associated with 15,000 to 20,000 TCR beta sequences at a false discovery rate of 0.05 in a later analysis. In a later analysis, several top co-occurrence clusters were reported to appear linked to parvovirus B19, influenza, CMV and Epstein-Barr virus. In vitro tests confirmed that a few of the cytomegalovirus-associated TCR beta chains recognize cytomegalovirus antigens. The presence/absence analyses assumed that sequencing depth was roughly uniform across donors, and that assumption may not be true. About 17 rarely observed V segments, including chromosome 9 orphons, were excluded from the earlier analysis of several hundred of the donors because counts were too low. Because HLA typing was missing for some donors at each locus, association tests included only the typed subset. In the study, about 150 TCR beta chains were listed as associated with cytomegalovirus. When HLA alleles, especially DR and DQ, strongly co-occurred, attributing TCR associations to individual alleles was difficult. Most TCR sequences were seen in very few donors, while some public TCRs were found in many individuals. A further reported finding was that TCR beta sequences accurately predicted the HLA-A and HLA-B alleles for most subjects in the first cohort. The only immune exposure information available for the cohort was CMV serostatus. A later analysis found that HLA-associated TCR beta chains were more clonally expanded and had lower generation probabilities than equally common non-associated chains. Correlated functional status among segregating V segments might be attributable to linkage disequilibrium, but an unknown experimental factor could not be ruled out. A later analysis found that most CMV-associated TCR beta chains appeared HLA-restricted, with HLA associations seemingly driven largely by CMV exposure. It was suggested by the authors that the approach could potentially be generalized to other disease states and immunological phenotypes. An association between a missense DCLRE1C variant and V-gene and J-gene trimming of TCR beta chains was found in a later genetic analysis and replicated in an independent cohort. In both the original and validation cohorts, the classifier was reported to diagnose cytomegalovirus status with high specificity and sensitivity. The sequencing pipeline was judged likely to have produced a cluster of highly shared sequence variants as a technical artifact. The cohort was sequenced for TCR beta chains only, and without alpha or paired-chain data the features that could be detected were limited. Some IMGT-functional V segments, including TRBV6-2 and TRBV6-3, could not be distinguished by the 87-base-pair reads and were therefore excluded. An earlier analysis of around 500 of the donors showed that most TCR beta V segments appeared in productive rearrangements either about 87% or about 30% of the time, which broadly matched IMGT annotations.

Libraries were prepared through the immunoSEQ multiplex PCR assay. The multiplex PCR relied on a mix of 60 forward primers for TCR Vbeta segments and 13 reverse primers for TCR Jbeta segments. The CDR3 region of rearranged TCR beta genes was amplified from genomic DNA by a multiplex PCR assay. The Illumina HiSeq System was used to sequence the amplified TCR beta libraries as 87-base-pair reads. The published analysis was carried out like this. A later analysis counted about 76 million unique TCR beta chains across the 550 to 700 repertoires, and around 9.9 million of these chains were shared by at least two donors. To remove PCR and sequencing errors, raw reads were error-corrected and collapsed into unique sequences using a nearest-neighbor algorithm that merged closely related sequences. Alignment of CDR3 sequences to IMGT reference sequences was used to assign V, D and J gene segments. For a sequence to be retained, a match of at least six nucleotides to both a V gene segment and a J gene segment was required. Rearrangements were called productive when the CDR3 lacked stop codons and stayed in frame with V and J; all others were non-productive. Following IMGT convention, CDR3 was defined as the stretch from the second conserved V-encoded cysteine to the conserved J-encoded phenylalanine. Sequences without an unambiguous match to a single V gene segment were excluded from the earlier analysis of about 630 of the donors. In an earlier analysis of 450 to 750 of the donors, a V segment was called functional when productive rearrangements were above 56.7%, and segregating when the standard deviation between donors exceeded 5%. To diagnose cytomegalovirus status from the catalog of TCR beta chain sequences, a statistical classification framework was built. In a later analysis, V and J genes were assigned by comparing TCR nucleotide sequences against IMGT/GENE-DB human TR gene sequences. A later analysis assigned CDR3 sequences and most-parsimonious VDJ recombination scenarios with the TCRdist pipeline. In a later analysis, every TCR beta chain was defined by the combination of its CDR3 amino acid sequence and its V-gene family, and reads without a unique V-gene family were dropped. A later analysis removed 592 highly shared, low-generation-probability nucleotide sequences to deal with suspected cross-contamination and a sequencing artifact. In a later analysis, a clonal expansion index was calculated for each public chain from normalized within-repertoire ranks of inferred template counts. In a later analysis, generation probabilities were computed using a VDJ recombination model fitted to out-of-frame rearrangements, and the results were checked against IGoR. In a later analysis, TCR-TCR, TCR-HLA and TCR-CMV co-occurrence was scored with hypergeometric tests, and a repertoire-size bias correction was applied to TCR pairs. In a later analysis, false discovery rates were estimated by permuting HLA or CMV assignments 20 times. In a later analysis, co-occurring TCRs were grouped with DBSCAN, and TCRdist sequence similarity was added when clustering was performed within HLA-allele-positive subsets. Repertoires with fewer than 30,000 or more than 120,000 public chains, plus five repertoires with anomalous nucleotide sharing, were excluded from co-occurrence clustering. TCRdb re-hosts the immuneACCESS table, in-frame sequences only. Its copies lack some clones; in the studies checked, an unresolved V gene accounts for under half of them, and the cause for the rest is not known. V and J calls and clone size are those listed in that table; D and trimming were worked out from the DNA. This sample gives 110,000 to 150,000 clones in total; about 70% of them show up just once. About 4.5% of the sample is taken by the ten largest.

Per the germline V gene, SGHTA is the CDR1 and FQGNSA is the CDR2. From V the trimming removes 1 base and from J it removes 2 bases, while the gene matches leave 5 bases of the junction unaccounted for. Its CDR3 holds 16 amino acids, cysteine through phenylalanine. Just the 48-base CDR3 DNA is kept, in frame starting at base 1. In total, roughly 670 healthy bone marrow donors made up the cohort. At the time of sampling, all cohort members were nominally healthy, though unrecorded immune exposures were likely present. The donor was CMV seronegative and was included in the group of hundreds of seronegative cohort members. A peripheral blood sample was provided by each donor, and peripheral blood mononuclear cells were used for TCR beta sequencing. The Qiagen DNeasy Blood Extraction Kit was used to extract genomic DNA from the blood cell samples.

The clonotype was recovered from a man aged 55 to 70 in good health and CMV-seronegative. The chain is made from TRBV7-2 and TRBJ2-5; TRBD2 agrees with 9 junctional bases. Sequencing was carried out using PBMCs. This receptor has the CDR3 CASSLVLAGRQETQYF. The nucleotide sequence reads TGTGCCAGCAGCTTAGTTCTAGCGGGACGTCAAGAGACCCAGTACTTC.